This T cell receptor beta chain was observed in a study of regulatory T cells in long-lasting Graves disease. Whole-study results and caveats: Lower TCR diversity characterized persistent Graves' patients relative to newly diagnosed patients.

Germline-derived CDR1 and CDR2 are DFQATT and SNEGSKA (reference sequence). The CDR3 has 16 residues. Construction of the TCR beta libraries employed iRepertoire HTBI primers in conjunction with Arm-PCR of CDR3 regions. As handled by the study authors: Samples collectively showed approximately 62 TRBV and 14 TRBJ segments. Each CDR3 protein is one row after TCRdb ran MiXCR on the multiplex PCR reads. The V and J calls come from TCRdb's annotation, not from the publication. The sample has some 440,000 distinct CDR3 sequences, about 20% seen once. In regard to this clonotype: What it recognizes is unknown. This may arise from a read error, as a much more abundant clone is one base away.

Time point meaning: persistent/refractory GD, antithyroid drugs over 5 years with positive TRAb. From PBMCs, RNA was extracted and then used to make the TCR library. Per American Thyroid Association guidelines, Graves' disease was diagnosed. Sequenced here: peripheral blood mononuclear cells (PBMCs), sampled when the disease was refractory, from a patient treated with antithyroid drugs. The rearrangement links TRBV20-1 to TRBJ2-5; TRBD2 aligns across 7 bases. This clonotype originated in a female donor with Graves disease. DNA for the CDR3: TGCAGTGCTAGAGATCCCGCGGGAGTCTCACAAGAGACCCAGCACTTC. This gives the protein CSARDPAGVSQETQHF.